The 9 T cell receptor beta chains presented below share a single source sample, sequenced in a study of lymphopenia after photon versus proton radiotherapy. The assay was immunoSEQ multiplex PCR, and TCRdb's table has in-frame clones only and misses some. The table has 68,000 or so clones, approximately 91% seen once. This specimen consisted of peripheral blood, obtained from a patient treated with photon-based radiotherapy. Every receptor here comes from a woman aged 70-85 years with pancreatic cancer.

The chain links TRBV29-1 to TRBJ1-1; D is undetermined. This CDR3 has 14 amino acids. Germline lookup yields CDR1 SQVTM and CDR2 ANQGSEA. The V end was cut by 0 bases, the J end by 12 bases, with 20 bases between. The CDR3 DNA reads TGCAGCGTTGAAGATAAAATGGGCCCTATCGTAACTTTCTTT. Translated: CSVEDKMGPIVTFF.

The CDR3 here is CASSEGPSGYTF. Here the CDR3 DNA reads TGTGCCAGCAGTGAAGGCCCTAGTGGCTACACCTTC. This chain links TRBV6-1 with TRBJ1-2; unclear D gene. This CDR3 is built from 12 residues. From germline, CDR1 is MNHNS and CDR2 SASEGT. The germline V and J ends were trimmed by 1 base and 7 bases, with 7 bases remaining between them.

The chain has TRBV7-9 and TRBJ2-2; 12 nucleotides line up with TRBD2. Trimming took 8 bases from V and 5 from J; bases not matched to a gene: 3. Germline values: CDR1 SEHNR, CDR2 FQNEAQ (reference sequence). The CDR3 is 14 amino acids. Here the CDR3 reads CASLLAGGTGELFF. The CDR3, as DNA: TGTGCCAGCCTACTAGCGGGAGGTACCGGGGAGCTGTTTTTT.

This chain links TRBV28 with TRBJ2-7; D is unclear. Trimming took off 6 bases at V and 4 bases at J, with 10 bases between the two ends. Germline-derived CDR1 and CDR2 are MDHEN and SYDVKM. This CDR3 comprises 12 residues. CDR3 nucleotide sequence: TGTGCCAGCAGCCCCCGCGTGTACGAGCAGTACTTC. Translated: CASSPRVYEQYF. Full variable domain (missing parts from reference TRBV28 and TRBJ2-7): DVKVTQSSRYLVKRTGEKVFLECVQDMDHENMFWYRQDPGLGLRLIYFSYDVKMKEKGDIPEGYSVSREKKERFSLILESASTNQTSMYLCASSPRVYEQYFGPGTRLTVT.

This clone has a handful of counts. The rearrangement uses TRBV7-9 and TRBJ2-3, with a tentative D call TRBD2 (5 bases). V was shortened by 6 bases and J by 7 bases, with 14 bases between the two germline ends. The germline CDR1 and CDR2 sequences are SEHNR and FQNEAQ (reference sequence). CDR3 size: 13 residues. The CDR3: CASSDGVDHTQYF. The DNA of the CDR3 is TGTGCCAGCAGTGACGGGGTGGACCATACGCAGTATTTT. Filled out from reference TRBV7-9 and TRBJ2-3, the complete variable domain reads DTGVSQNPRHKITKRGQNVTFRCDPISEHNRLYWYRQTLGQGPEFLTYFQNEAQLEKSRLLSDRFSAERPKGSFSTLEIQRTEQGDSAMYLCASSDGVDHTQYFGPGTRLTVL.

The V gene is TRBV28, the J gene TRBJ1-2; no firm D call. This CDR3 is built from 16 residues. Germline loops: CDR1 MDHEN, CDR2 SYDVKM. Trimming removed 5 bases from V and 1 base from J, with 17 bases in between. The CDR3 bases are TGTGCCAGCAGTACACAGACCCGTTATTTTAACTATGGCTACACCTTC. Protein sequence: CASSTQTRYFNYGYTF.

The chain joins TRBV5-4 to TRBJ2-1; possibly TRBD2 for D (5 bases). The V and J ends lost 2 bases and 0 bases respectively, with 12 bases between them. Germline V gene sequence: CDR1 SGHNT, CDR2 YYREEE (reference sequence). The length of the CDR3 is 16 residues. This CDR3 reads CASSFEGKSSYNEQFF. The CDR3 coding sequence is TGTGCCAGCAGCTTCGAGGGTAAAAGCTCCTACAATGAGCAGTTCTTC.

CDR3 protein: CASSLASGEKGTQYF. CDR3 sequence (DNA): TGTGCCAGCAGCTTGGCATCGGGAGAGAAAGGGACCCAGTACTTC. The V and J genes are TRBV5-4 and TRBJ2-5; TRBD2 is a possible D gene (6 bases). CDR1 SGHNT and CDR2 YYREEE come from the germline V gene (reference sequence). Trimming took off 0 bases at V and 7 bases at J, with 16 bases between the two ends. The CDR3 consists of 15 residues.

V and J are TRBV4-2 and TRBJ1-1; D ambiguous. Germline CDR1 LGHNA, CDR2 YNFKEQ. The CDR3 runs to 16 residues. Trimming shortened V by 0 bases and J by 6 bases, and 17 bases separated the two germline ends. The CDR3 is CASSQDMTLTRAEAFF. The CDR3 nucleotides read TGTGCCAGCAGCCAAGATATGACGCTAACTAGGGCTGAAGCTTTCTTT.